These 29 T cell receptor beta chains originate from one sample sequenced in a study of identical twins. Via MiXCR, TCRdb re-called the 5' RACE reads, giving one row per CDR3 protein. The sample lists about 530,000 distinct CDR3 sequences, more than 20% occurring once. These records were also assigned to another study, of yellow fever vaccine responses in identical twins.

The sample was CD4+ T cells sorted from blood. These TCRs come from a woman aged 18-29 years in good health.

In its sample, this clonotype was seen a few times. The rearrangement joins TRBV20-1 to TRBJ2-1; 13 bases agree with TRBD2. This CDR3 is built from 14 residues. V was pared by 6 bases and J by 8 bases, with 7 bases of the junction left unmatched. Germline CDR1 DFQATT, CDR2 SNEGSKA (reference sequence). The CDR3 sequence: CSARTSGRGYEQFF. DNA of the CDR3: TGCAGTGCACGGACTAGCGGGAGAGGGTATGAGCAGTTCTTC.

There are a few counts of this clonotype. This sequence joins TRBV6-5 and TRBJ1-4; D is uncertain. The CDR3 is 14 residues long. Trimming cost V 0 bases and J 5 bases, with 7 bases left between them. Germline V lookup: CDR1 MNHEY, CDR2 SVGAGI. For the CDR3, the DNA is TGTGCCAGCAGTTACTCGGATCTAAATGAAAAACTGTTTTTT. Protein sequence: CASSYSDLNEKLFF.

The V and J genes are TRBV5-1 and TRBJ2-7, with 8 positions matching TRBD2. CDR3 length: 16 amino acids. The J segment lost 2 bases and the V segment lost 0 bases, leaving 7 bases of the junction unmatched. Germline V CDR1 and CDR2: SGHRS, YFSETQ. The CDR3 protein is CASSLEGSGITYEQYF. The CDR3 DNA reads TGCGCCAGCAGCTTGGAAGGTAGCGGGATAACCTACGAGCAGTACTTC.

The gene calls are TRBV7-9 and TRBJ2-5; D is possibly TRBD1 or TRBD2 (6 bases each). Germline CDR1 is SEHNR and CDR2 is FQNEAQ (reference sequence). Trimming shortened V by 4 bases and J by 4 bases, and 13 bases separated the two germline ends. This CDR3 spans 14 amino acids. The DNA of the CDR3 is TGTGCCAGCAGCTCCTGGGGGGCGCGAGAGACCCAGTACTTC. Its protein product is CASSSWGARETQYF.

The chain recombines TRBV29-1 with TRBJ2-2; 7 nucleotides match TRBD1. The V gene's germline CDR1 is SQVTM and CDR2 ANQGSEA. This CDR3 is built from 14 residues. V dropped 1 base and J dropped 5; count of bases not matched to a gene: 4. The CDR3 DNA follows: TGCAGCGTTGAAGTAAGGGGGCTTACCGGGGAGCTGTTTTTT. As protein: CSVEVRGLTGELFF.

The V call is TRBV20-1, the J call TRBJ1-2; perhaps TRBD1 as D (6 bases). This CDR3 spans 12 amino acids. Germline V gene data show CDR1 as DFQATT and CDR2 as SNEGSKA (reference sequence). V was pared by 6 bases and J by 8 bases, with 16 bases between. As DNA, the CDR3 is TGCAGTGCCAGCACAGGGATCGGAGGCTACACCTTC. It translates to CSASTGIGGYTF.

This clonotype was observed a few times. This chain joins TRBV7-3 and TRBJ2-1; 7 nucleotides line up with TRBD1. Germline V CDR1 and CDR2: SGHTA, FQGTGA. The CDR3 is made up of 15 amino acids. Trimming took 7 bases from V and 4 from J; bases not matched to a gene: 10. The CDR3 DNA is TGTGCCAGCATCAAATCTCCGGACAGGTACAATGAGCAGTTCTTC. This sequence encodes CASIKSPDRYNEQFF.

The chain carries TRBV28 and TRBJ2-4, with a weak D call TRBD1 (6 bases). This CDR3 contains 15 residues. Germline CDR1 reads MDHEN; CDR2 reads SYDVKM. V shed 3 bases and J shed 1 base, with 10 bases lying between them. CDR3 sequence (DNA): TGTGCCAGCAGTTTCGGGCAGGGGGCCAAAAACATTCAGTACTTC. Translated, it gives CASSFGQGAKNIQYF.

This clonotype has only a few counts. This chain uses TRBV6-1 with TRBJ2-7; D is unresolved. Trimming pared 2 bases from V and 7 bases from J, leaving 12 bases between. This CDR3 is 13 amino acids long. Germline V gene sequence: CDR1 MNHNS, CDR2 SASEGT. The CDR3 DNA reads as TGTGCCAGCAGTGAATCGTCTGGGTTAGAGCAGTACGTC. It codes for CASSESSGLEQYV.

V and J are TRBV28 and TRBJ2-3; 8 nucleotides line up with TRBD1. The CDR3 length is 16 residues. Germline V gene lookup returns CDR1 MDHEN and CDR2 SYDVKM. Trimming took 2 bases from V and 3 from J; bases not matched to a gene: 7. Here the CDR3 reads CASSLQGARKTDTQYF. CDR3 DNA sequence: TGTGCCAGCAGTTTACAGGGGGCGAGGAAGACAGATACGCAGTATTTT.

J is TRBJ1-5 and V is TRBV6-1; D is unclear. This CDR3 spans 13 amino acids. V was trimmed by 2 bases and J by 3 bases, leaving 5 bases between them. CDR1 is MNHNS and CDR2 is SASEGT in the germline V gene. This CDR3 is CASSERANQPQHF. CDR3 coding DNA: TGTGCCAGCAGTGAAAGGGCCAATCAGCCCCAGCATTTT.

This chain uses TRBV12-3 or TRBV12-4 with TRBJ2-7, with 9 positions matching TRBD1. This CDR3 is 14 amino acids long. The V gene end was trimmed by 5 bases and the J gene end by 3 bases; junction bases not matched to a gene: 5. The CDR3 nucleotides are TGTGCCAGCAGTAAAGGGACAGGGAGCTACGAGCAGTACTTC. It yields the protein CASSKGTGSYEQYF.

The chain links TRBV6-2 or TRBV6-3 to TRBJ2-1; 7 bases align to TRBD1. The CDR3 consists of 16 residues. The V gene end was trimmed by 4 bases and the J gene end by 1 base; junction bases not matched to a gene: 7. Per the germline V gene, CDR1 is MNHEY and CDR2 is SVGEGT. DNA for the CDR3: TGTGCCAGCAGTTCTGACAGGGTAGTTTCCTACAATGAGCAGTTCTTC. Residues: CASSSDRVVSYNEQFF.

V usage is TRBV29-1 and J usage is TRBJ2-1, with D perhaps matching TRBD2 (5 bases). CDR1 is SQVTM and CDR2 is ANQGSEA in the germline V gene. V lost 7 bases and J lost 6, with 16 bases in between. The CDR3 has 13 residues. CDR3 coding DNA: TGCAGCGGGCAGCGGCTCCCCGGCAATGAGCAGTTCTTC. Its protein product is CSGQRLPGNEQFF.

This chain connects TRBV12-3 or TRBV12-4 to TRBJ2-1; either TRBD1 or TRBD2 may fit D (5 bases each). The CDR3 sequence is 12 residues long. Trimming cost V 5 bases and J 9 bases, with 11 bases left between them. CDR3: CASSDPGTEQFF. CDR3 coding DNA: TGTGCCAGCAGTGATCCAGGGACTGAGCAGTTCTTC.

CDR3 residues: CAIGSGGEYTQYF. The CDR3 DNA follows: TGTGCCATCGGTAGCGGGGGGGAGTATACGCAGTATTTT. This sequence joins TRBV10-3 and TRBJ2-3; 11 bases are a match to TRBD2. The CDR3 is made up of 13 amino acids. The V gene end was trimmed by 8 bases and the J gene end by 7 bases; junction bases not matched to a gene: 5. CDR1 is ENHRY and CDR2 is SYGVKD in the germline V gene.

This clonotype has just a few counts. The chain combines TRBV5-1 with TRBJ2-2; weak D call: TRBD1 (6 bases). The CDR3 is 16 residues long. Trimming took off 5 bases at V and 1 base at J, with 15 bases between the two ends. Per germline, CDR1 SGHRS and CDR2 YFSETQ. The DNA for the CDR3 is TGCGCCAGCAGGGAACAGGGAACCATGAACACCGGGGAGCTGTTTTTT. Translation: CASREQGTMNTGELFF.

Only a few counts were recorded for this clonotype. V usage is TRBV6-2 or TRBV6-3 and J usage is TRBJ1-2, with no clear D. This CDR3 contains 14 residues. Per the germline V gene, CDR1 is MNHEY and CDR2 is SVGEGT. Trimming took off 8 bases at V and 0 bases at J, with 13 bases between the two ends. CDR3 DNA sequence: TGTGCCAGCTATAAGACCGGGACTAACTATGGCTACACCTTC. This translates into CASYKTGTNYGYTF.

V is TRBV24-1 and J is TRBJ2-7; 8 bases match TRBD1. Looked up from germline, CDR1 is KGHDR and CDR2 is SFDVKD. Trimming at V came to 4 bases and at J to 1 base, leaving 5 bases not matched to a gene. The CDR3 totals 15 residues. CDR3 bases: TGTGCCACCAGTGAAGGTACAGGGGGATCCTACGAGCAGTACTTC. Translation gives CATSEGTGGSYEQYF.

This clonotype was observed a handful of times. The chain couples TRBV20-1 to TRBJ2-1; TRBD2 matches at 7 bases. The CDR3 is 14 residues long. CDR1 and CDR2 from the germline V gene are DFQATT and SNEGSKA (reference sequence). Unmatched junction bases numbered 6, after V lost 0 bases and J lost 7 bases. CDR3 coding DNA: TGCAGTGCTAGAGATTCAGGCGGGAGAAATGAGCAGTTCTTC. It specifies CSARDSGGRNEQFF.

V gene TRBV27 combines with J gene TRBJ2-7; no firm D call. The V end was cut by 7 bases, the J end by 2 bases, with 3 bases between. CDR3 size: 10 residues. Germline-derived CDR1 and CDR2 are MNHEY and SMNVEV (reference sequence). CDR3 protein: CASIPYEQYV. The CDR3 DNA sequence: TGTGCCAGCATACCCTACGAGCAGTACGTC.

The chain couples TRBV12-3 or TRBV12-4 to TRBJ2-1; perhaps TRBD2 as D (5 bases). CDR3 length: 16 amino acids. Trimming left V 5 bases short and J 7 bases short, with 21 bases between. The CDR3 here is CASSLRFGSLSNEQFF. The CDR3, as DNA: TGTGCCAGCAGTCTAAGGTTTGGGAGCCTCTCTAATGAGCAGTTCTTC.

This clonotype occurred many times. This chain's CDR3 is CASSQSGANVLTF. Here the CDR3 DNA reads TGCGCCAGCAGCCAATCTGGGGCCAACGTCCTGACTTTC. V gene TRBV4-1 combines with J gene TRBJ2-6, with D unresolved. The V end was cut by 2 bases, the J end by 1 base, with 0 bases between. From germline, CDR1 is MGHRA and CDR2 YSYEKL. The CDR3 sequence is 13 residues long.

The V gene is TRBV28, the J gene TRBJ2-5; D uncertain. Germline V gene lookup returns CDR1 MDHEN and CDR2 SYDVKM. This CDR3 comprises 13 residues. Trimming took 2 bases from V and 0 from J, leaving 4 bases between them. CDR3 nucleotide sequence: TGTGCCAGCAGTTTACCGTACCAAGAGACCCAGTACTTC. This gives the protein CASSLPYQETQYF.

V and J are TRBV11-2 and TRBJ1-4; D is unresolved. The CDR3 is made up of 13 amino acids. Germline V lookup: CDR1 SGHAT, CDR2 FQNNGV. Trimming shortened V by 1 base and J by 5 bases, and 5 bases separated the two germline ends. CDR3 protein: CASSLVRNEKLFF. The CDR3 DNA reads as TGTGCCAGCAGCTTAGTCCGGAATGAAAAACTGTTTTTT. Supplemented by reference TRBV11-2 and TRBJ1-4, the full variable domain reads EAGVAQSPRYKIIEKRQSVAFWCNPISGHATLYWYQQILGQGPKLLIQFQNNGVVDDSQLPKDRFSAERLKGVDSTLKIQPAKLEDSAVYLCASSLVRNEKLFFGSGTQLSVL.

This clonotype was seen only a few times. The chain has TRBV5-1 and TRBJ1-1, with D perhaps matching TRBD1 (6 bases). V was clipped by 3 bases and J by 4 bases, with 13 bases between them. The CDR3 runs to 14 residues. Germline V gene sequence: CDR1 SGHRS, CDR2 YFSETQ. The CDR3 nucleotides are TGCGCCAGCAGCTGGACAGAGGGGATCACTGAAGCTTTCTTT. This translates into CASSWTEGITEAFF.

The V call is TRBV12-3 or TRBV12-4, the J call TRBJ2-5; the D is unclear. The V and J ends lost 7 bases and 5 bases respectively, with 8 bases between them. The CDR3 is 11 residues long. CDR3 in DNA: TGTGCCAGCACCTTGACCGAGACCCAGTACTTC. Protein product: CASTLTETQYF.

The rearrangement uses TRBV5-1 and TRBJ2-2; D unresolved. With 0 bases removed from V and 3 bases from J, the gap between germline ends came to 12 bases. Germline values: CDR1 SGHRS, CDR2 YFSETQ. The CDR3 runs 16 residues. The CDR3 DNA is TGCGCCAGCAGCTTGGTTGTAGCCCGGTACACCGGGGAGCTGTTTTTT. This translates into CASSLVVARYTGELFF.

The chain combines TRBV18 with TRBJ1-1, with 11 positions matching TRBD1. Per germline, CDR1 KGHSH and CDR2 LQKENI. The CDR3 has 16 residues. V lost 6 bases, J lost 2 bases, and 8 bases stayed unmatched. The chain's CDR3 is CASSESGTGGNTEAFF. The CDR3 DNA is TGTGCCAGCTCCGAATCCGGGACAGGGGGAAACACTGAAGCTTTCTTT.